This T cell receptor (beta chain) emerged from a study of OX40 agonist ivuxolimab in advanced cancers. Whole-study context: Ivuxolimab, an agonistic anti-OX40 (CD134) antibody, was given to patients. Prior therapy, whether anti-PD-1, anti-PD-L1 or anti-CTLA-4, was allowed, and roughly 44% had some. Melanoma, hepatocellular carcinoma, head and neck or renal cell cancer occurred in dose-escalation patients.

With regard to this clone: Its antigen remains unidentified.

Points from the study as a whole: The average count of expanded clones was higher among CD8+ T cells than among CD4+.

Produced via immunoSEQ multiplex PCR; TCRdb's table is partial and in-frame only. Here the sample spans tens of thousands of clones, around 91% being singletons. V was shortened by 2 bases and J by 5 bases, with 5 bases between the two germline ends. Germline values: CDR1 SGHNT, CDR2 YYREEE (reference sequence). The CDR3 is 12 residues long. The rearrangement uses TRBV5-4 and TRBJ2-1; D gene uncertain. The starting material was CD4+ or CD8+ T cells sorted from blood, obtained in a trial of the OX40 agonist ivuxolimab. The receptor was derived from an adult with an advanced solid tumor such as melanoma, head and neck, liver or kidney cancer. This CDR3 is CASSFTDNEQFF. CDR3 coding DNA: TGTGCCAGCAGCTTCACGGACAATGAGCAGTTCTTC.